Given below is one T cell receptor beta chain in context. The antigen it binds to is not known. One base away there is no much larger clone; base qualities are not given. This sample was included in a study of preoperative IRX-2 immunotherapy in early breast cancer (dated 2019 in TCRdb). The CDR3 sequence holds 11 residues, the cysteine and phenylalanine included. Only the CDR3 part of the read is kept: 33 bases, read in frame from the first base. Via the germline V gene (reference sequence), CDR1 is LNHDA and CDR2 SQIVND. The germline ends are 9 bases apart after V is trimmed by 7 bases and J by 5 bases. The library was generated by the immunoSEQ multiplex PCR assay. The clones in this table, taken by TCRdb from immuneACCESS, are in-frame only. Not every clone is retained; where verified, under half of the shortfall comes from an unresolved V gene, and the cause of the rest is unknown. The sample includes about 25,000 clones, with 85% to 95% observed a single time. The ten largest clones capture about 16% of the sample.

The sample's treatment or condition label is to be understood as: preoperative locoregional IRX-2 cytokine immunotherapy. The samples were obtained from a phase Ib study that tested preoperative, locoregional IRX-2 cytokine immunotherapy meant to prime immune responses. Before surgery, IRX-2 was given to the donors, who were patients with early-stage breast cancer. Rearrangement joined TRBV19 to TRBJ2-7; the D gene is perhaps TRBD2, on 6 matching bases. The receptor was derived from a human donor with breast cancer. The sample in question was tumor tissue, obtained after IRX-2 immunotherapy. Here is the DNA: TGTGCCAGTACTGCGGGACACGAGCAGTACTTC. Protein translation: CASTAGHEQYF.